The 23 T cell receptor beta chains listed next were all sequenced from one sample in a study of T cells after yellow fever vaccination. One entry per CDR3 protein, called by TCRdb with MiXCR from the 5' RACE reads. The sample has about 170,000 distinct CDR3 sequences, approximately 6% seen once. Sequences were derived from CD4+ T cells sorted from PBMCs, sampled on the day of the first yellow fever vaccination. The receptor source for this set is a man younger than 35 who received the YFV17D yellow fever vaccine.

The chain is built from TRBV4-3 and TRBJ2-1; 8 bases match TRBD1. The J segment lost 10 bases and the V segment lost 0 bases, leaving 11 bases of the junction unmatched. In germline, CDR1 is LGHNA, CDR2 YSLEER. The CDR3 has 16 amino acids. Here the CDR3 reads CASSQDLGDRSGEQFF. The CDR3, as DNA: TGCGCCAGCAGCCAAGATTTGGGGGACAGGTCGGGCGAGCAGTTCTTC.

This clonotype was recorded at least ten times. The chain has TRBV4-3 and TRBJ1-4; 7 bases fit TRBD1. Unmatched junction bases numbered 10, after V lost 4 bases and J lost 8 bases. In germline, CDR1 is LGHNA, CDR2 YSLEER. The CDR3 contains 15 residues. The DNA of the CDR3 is TGCGCCAGCAGCCGACTAGGGGGCGCGGAGGAAAAACTGTTTTTT. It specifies CASSRLGGAEEKLFF.

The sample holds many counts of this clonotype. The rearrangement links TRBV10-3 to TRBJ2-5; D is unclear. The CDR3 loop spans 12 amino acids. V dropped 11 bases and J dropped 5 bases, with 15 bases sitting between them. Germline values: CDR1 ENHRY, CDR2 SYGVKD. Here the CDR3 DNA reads TGTGCCGTGAGAGTGCCAGGCGAGACCCAGTACTTC. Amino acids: CAVRVPGETQYF.

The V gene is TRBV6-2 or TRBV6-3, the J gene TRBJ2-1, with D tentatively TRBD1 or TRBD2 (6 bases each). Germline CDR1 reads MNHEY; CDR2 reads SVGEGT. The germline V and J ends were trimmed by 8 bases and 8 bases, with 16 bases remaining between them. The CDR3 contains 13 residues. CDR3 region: CASGARGRDEQFF. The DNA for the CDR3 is TGTGCCAGCGGAGCCCGGGGGCGCGATGAGCAGTTCTTC.

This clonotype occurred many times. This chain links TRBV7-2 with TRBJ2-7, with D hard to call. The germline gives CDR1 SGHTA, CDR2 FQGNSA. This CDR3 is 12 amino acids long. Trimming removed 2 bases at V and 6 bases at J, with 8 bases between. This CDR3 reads CASSLYGAEQYF. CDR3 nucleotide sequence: TGTGCCAGCAGCTTATATGGAGCCGAGCAGTACTTC.

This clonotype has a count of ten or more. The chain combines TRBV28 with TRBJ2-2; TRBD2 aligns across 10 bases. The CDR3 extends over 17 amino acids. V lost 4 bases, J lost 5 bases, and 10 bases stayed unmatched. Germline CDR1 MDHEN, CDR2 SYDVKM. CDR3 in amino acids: CASSWSGGAVGTGELFF. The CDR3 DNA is TGTGCCAGCAGTTGGAGCGGGGGGGCCGTTGGAACCGGGGAGCTGTTTTTT.

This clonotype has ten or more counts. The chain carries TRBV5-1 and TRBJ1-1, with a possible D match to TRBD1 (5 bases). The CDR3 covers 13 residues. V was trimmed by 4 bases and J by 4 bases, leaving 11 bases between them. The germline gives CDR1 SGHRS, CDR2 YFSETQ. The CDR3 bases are TGCGCCAGCAGCCCCCGGGGGTTCACTGAAGCTTTCTTT. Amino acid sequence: CASSPRGFTEAFF.

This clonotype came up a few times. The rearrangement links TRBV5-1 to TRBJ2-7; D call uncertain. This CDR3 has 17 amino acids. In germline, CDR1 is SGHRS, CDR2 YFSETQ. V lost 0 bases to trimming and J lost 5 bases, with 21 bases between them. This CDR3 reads CASSLALTGSTKDEQYF. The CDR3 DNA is TGCGCCAGCAGCTTGGCCTTAACGGGTTCCACAAAGGACGAGCAGTACTTC.

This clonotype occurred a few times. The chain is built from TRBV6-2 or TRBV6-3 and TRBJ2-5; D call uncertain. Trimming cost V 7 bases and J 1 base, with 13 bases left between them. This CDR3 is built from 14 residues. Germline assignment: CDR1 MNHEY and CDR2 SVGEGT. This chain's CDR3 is CASTDTTPQETQYF. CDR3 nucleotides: TGTGCCAGCACCGATACTACACCCCAAGAGACCCAGTACTTC.

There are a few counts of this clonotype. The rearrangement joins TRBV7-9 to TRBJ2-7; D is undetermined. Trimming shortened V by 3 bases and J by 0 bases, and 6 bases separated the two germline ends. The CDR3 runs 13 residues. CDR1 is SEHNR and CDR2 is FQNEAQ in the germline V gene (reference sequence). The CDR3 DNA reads TGTGCCAGCAGCTTCGCCAGCTCCTACGAGCAGTACGTC. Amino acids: CASSFASSYEQYV.

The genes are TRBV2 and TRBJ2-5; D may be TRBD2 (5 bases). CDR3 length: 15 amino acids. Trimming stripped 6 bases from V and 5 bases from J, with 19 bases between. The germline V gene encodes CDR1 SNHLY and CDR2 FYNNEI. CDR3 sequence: CASSRDPGTRETQYF. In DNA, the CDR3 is TGTGCCAGCAGCCGGGATCCAGGAACCCGGGAGACCCAGTACTTC.

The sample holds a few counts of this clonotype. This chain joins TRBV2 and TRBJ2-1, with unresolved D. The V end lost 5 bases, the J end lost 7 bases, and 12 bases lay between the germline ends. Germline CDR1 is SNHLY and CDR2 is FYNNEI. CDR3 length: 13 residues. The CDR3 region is CASSNERQNEQFF. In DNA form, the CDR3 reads TGTGCCAGCAGTAATGAGAGACAAAATGAGCAGTTCTTC.

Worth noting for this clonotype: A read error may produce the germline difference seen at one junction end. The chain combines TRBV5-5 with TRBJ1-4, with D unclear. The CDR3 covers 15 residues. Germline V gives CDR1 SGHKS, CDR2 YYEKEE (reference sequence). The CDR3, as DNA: TGTGCCAGCAGCCCCCCCCCGGCCGCTAATGAGAAACTGTTTTTT. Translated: CASSPPPAANEKLFF.

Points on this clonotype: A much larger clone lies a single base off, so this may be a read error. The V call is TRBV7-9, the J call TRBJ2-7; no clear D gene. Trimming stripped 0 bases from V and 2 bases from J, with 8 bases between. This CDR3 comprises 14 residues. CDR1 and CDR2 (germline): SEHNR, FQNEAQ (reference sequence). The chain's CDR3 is CASSLADGAYEQYF. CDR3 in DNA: TGTGCCAGCAGCTTAGCAGACGGTGCCTACGAGCAGTACTTC.

The CDR3 DNA is TGCAGTGCTAGAAGCGGGGGACCGCAAGAGACCCAGTACTTC. Amino acids: CSARSGGPQETQYF. This rearrangement joins TRBV20-1 to TRBJ2-5; 8 nucleotides line up with TRBD2. Trimming at V came to 2 bases and at J to 2 bases, leaving 4 bases not matched to a gene. Germline-derived CDR1 and CDR2 are DFQATT and SNEGSKA (reference sequence). The CDR3 consists of 14 residues.

CDR3 bases: TGCAGTGCTCCCCGGACAGACAGCTCCTACGAGCAGTACTTC. Its translation is CSAPRTDSSYEQYF. The rearrangement uses TRBV20-1 and TRBJ2-7; TRBD1 might be the D (6 bases). Germline V gene data show CDR1 as DFQATT and CDR2 as SNEGSKA (reference sequence). This CDR3 is built from 14 residues. Trimming took off 5 bases at V and 0 bases at J, with 14 bases between the two ends.

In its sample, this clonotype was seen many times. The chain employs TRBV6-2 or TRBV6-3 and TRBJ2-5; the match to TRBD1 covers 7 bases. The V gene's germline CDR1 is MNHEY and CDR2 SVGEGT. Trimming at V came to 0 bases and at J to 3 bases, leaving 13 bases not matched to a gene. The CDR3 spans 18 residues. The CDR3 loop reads CASSYSMIRQGREETQYF. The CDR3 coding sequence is TGTGCCAGCAGTTACTCGATGATCCGACAGGGTAGGGAAGAGACCCAGTACTTC.

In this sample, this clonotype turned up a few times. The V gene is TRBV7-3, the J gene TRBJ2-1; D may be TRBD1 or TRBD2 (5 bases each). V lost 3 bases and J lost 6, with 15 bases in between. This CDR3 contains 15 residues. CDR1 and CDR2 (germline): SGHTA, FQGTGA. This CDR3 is CASSLGPARGNEQFF. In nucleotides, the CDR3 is TGTGCCAGCAGCTTGGGACCAGCACGGGGCAATGAGCAGTTCTTC.

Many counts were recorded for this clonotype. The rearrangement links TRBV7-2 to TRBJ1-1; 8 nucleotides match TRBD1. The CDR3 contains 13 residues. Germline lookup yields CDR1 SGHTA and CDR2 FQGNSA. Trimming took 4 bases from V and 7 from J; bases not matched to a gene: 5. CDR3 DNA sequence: TGTGCCAGCAGCTCCGGGACAGGCCTTGAAGCTTTCTTT. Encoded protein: CASSSGTGLEAFF.

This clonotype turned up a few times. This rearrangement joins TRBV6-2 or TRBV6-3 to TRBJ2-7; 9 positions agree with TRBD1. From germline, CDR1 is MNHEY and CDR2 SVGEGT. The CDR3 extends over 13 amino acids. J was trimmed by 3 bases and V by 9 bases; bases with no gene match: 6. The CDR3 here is CASWDREVYEQYF. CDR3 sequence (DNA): TGTGCCAGTTGGGACAGGGAGGTCTACGAGCAGTACTTC.

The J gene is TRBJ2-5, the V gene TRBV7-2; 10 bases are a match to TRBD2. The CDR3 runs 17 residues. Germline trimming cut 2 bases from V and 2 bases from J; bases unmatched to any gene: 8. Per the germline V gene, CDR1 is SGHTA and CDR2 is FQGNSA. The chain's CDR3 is CASSLTASGGYQETQYF. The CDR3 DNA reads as TGTGCCAGCAGCTTAACTGCTAGCGGGGGATATCAAGAGACCCAGTACTTC.

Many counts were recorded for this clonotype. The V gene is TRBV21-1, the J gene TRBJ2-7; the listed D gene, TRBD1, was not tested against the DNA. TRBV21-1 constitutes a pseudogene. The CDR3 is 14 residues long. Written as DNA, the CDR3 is TGTGCCAGCAGCTTCCAACCGGGACAGGGGATTCGGTACTTC. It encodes CASSFQPGQGIRYF.

The CDR3 nucleotides are TGTGCCAGCAGCCGCGTGGGGTTCATAAGAGATAGGGCCCAGTACTTC. Its translation is CASSRVGFIRDRAQYF. This rearrangement joins TRBV6-1 to TRBJ2-5; D gene uncertain. With 6 bases removed from V and 9 bases from J, the gap between germline ends came to 26 bases. Germline lookup yields CDR1 MNHNS and CDR2 SASEGT. The length of the CDR3 is 16 residues.